One sample yielded the 16 T cell receptor beta chains listed below, sequenced in a study of blood T cell repertoires in COVID-19. Measured with immunoSEQ multiplex PCR; TCRdb has only the in-frame clones, and not every one. The sample carries about 130,000 clones, 70% to 90% recorded once. Sample: peripheral blood. These TCRs come from a woman between 50 and 59 years old with acute or convalescent COVID-19.

The V call is TRBV27, the J call TRBJ2-1; TRBD2 matches 15 bases. Germline CDR1 and CDR2: MNHEY and SMNVEV (reference sequence). The CDR3 loop spans 15 amino acids. V lost 6 bases, J lost 7 bases, and 4 bases stayed unmatched. CDR3 DNA sequence: TGTGCCAGCAGCTCCGGGACTAGCGGGAGGAATGAGCAGTTCTTC. Its protein product is CASSSGTSGRNEQFF.

This chain connects TRBV11-2 to TRBJ2-5; TRBD1 aligns across 8 bases. Losses at the gene ends were 4 bases for V and 5 bases for J; bases not matched to a gene: 9. The CDR3 has 15 amino acids. CDR1 and CDR2 (germline): SGHAT, FQNNGV. CDR3: CASSSLNRGRETQYF. CDR3 DNA sequence: TGTGCCAGCAGCTCACTAAACAGGGGGAGGGAGACCCAGTACTTC. The full variable domain, rest sourced from reference TRBV11-2 and TRBJ2-5, is EAGVAQSPRYKIIEKRQSVAFWCNPISGHATLYWYQQILGQGPKLLIQFQNNGVVDDSQLPKDRFSAERLKGVDSTLKIQPAKLEDSAVYLCASSSLNRGRETQYFGPGTRLLVL.

The J gene is TRBJ2-7, the V gene TRBV5-1, with D unresolved. This CDR3 is built from 14 residues. CDR1 is SGHRS and CDR2 is YFSETQ in the germline V gene. V lost 2 bases and J 6 bases, leaving 15 bases between the germline ends. CDR3 coding DNA: TGCGCCAGCAGCTTCGACTCGCAGATTACCGAGCAGTACTTC. It encodes CASSFDSQITEQYF.

The J gene is TRBJ1-2, the V gene TRBV25-1; TRBD1 matches at 7 bases. Germline values: CDR1 MGHDK, CDR2 SYGVNS. The junction had 11 bases not matched to a gene; V was cut back by 4 bases and J by 6 bases. This CDR3 has 15 residues. The CDR3 here is CASSAGQQAYNGYTF. In nucleotides, the CDR3 is TGTGCCAGCAGTGCGGGACAGCAAGCTTATAATGGCTACACCTTC.

This sequence joins TRBV4-1 and TRBJ2-7; 10 bases are shared with TRBD1. The CDR3 has 17 amino acids. V trimming: 4 bases; J trimming: 2 bases; junction bases outside the gene matches: 11. Germline V CDR1 and CDR2: MGHRA, YSYEKL. The chain's CDR3 is CASSLLPGQGTPYEQYF. The CDR3 nucleotides are TGCGCCAGCAGCCTACTTCCGGGACAGGGGACCCCCTACGAGCAGTACTTC.

The chain joins TRBV6-6 to TRBJ2-3, with D possibly being TRBD2 (6 bases). V gave up 4 bases and J gave up 5 bases, with 13 bases separating them. This CDR3 region has 14 residues. From germline, CDR1 is MNHNY and CDR2 SVGAGI (reference sequence). CDR3 protein: CASSSQGGVDTQYF. The DNA for the CDR3 is TGTGCCAGCAGTTCCCAGGGAGGAGTAGATACGCAGTATTTT.

The chain joins TRBV24-1 to TRBJ2-1; 7 bases fit TRBD2. The germline V gene encodes CDR1 KGHDR and CDR2 SFDVKD. V lost 3 bases and J lost 9; bases outside the gene matches: 4. CDR3 length equals 13 residues. Here the CDR3 reads CATSDGDYPEQFF. As DNA, the CDR3 is TGTGCCACCAGTGATGGGGACTATCCTGAGCAGTTCTTC.

The CDR3 DNA is TGCAGTGCTAGTACGGTTGAGAACACTGAAGCTTTCTTT. Translation: CSASTVENTEAFF. This chain links TRBV20-1 with TRBJ1-1; no reliable D call. The CDR3 is 13 residues long. In germline, CDR1 is DFQATT, CDR2 SNEGSKA (reference sequence). Trimming stripped 3 bases from V and 1 base from J, with 9 bases between.

The V gene is TRBV5-4, the J gene TRBJ2-5, with D perhaps matching TRBD1 (6 bases). There are 15 residues in the CDR3. Germline CDR1 reads SGHNT; CDR2 reads YYREEE (reference sequence). V was pared by 4 bases and J by 0 bases, with 13 bases between. The CDR3 protein is CASSPLGAYQETQYF. The CDR3 nucleotides read TGTGCCAGCAGCCCTCTGGGGGCCTACCAAGAGACCCAGTACTTC.

V usage is TRBV5-1 and J usage is TRBJ1-2; 7 positions match TRBD1. Losses at the gene ends were 0 bases for V and 3 bases for J; bases not matched to a gene: 2. The CDR3 has 14 residues. CDR1 is SGHRS, CDR2 YFSETQ, per germline. DNA of the CDR3: TGCGCCAGCAGCTTGGGAGACAGGGACTATGGCTACACCTTC. It yields the protein CASSLGDRDYGYTF.

The rearrangement joins TRBV5-1 to TRBJ1-2; D not resolved. The CDR3 is made up of 12 amino acids. The V gene lost 5 bases and the J gene lost 7 bases, with 12 bases spanning the gap. Germline CDR1 reads SGHRS; CDR2 reads YFSETQ. The DNA of the CDR3 is TGCGCCAGCAGGGCTGAGGATTTTGGCTACACCTTC. The encoded protein is CASRAEDFGYTF.

This clone is a singleton in its sample. This chain joins TRBV7-8 and TRBJ1-2, with 10 bases lining up with TRBD1. Germline CDR1 SGHVS, CDR2 FQNEAQ. The ends lost 0 bases at V and 8 bases at J; junction bases unmatched: 6. This CDR3 spans 15 amino acids. CDR3: CASSLAGTGDRGYTF. CDR3 in DNA: TGTGCCAGCAGCTTAGCGGGGACAGGGGATAGGGGCTACACCTTC. The whole variable domain, filled in from reference TRBV7-8 and TRBJ1-2, reads GAGVSQSPRYKVAKRGQDVALRCDPISGHVSLFWYQQALGQGPEFLTYFQNEAQLDKSGLPSDRFFAERPEGSVSTLKIQRTQQEDSAVYLCASSLAGTGDRGYTFGSGTRLTVV.

The CDR3 sequence: CACSPRVGAVEAFF. DNA for the CDR3: TGTGCCTGCTCCCCCAGGGTTGGGGCCGTTGAAGCTTTCTTT. V gene TRBV6-5 combines with J gene TRBJ1-1; a possible D gene is TRBD1 (5 bases). In germline, CDR1 is MNHEY, CDR2 SVGAGI. The V and J ends lost 11 bases and 7 bases respectively, with 23 bases between them. This CDR3 spans 14 amino acids.

The chain links TRBV28 to TRBJ2-7; D not certain. Trimming cost V 6 bases and J 4 bases, with 10 bases left between them. This CDR3 is 12 amino acids long. Germline CDR1 and CDR2: MDHEN and SYDVKM. As DNA, the CDR3 is TGTGCCAGCAGCTACTCAAGATACGAGCAGTACTTC. Residues: CASSYSRYEQYF.

The chain links TRBV7-9 to TRBJ2-1; TRBD1 might be the D (6 bases). The ends were cut back, 5 bases at V and 2 bases at J, with 16 bases in the middle. CDR1 is SEHNR and CDR2 is FQNEAQ in the germline V gene (reference sequence). The CDR3 runs to 16 residues. The chain's CDR3 is CASSPARQATYNEQFF. As DNA, the CDR3 is TGTGCCAGCAGCCCCGCCCGACAGGCTACCTACAATGAGCAGTTCTTC.

The chain is built from TRBV5-6 and TRBJ1-1; D perhaps matches TRBD1 (5 bases). From germline, CDR1 is SGHDT and CDR2 YYEEEE. Trimming removed 4 bases from V and 11 bases from J, with 18 bases in between. The CDR3 is made up of 13 amino acids. The CDR3, as DNA: TGTGCCAGCAGCCAAGACAGTCAACCCGCGGCTTTCTTT. It yields the protein CASSQDSQPAAFF.